This TCR beta chain was identified during a study of T cells in Graves' hyperthyroidism and ophthalmopathy. Overall study findings and caveats: Within blood appeared most thyroid clonotypes that had expanded above 0.001. The model made its ophthalmopathy prediction, and onset followed a median approximately 7 months later.

What was amplified from RNA transcripts were TCR beta CDR3 regions. HTBI primers drove first-round RT-PCR of the TCR CDR3. TCRdb passed the multiplex PCR reads through MiXCR, listing each CDR3 protein once. The data contain hundreds of thousands of distinct CDR3 sequences, 45% of them seen just once; the ten biggest clones take up roughly 7.2%. In regard to this clonotype: What it binds is not known.

For the diagnoses, clinical symptoms, serum thyroxine and TRAb, thyroid ultrasound and orbital computed tomography were used. Germline V gene sequence: CDR1 SNHLY, CDR2 FYNNEI. After removal of 6 bases from V and 3 bases from J, the junction contained 6 bases not matched to a gene. There are 15 residues in the CDR3. This receptor was identified in an adult man with Graves' disease, either hyperthyroidism or ophthalmopathy (not recorded which). The chain carries TRBV2 and TRBJ1-5, with 9 nucleotides matching TRBD1. Sequenced material: peripheral blood or thyroid tissue (not recorded which). In DNA form, the CDR3 reads TGTGCCAGCAGCGCCGGACAGGGGTACAATCAGCCCCAGCATTTT. Residues: CASSAGQGYNQPQHF.